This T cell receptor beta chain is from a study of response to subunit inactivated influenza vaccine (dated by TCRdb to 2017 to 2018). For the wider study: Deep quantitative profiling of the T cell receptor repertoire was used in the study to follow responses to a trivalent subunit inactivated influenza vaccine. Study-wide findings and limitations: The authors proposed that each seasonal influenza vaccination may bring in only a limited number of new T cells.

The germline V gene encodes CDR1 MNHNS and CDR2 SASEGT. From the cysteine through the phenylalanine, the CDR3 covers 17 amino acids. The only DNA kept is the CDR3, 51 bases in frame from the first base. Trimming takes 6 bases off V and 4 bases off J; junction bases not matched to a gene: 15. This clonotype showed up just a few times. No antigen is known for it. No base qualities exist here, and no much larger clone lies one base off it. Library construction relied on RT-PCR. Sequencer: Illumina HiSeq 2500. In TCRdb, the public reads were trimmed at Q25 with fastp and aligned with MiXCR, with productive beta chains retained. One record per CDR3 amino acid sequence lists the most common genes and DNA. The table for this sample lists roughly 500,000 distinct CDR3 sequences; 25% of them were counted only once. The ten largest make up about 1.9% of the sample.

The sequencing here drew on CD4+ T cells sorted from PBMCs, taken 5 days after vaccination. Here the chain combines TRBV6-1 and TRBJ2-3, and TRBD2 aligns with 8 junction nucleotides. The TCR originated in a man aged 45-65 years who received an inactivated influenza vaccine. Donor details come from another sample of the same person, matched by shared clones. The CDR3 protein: CASSSKIFGGAADTQYF. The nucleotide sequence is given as TGTGCCAGCAGCTCGAAGATCTTCGGGGGGGCGGCAGATACGCAGTATTTT.